This T cell receptor (beta chain) derives from a study of T cell responses to AZD1222 COVID-19 vaccine. Profiling relied on immunoSEQ multiplex PCR, and the TCRdb table lists in-frame clones only, not all of them. This sample has approximately 180,000 clones; 90% to 95% occur once, and the top ten carry roughly 4%. The CDR3 is made up of 17 amino acids. CDR1 and CDR2 (germline): SGHRS, YFSETQ. V lost 0 bases to trimming and J lost 4 bases, with 17 bases between them. V usage is TRBV5-1 and J usage is TRBJ1-3, with D possibly being TRBD1 (5 bases). Sequenced here: peripheral blood, sampled 28 days after the second dose of the MenACWY control vaccine. This clonotype was sampled from an adult who received the MenACWY meningococcal vaccine as a control. The CDR3 DNA is TGCGCCAGCAGCTTGGAAGGGGCCGACAGCCCGGGAAACACCATATATTTT. Residues: CASSLEGADSPGNTIYF.